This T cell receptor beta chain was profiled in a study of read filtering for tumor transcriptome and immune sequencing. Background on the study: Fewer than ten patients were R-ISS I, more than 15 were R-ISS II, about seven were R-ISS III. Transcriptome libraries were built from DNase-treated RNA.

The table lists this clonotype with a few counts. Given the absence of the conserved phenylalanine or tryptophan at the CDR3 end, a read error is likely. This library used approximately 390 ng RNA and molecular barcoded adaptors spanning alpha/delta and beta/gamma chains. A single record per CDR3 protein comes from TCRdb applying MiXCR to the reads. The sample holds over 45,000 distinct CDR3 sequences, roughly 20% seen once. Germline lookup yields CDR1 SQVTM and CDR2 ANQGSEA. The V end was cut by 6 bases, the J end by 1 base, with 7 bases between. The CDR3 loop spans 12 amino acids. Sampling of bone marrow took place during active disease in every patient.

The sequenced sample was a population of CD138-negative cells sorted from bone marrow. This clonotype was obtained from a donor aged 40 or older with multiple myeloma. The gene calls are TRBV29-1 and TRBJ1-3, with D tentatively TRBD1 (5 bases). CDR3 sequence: CSVQASGNTIYL. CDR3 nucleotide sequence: TGCAGCGTACAGGCTTCTGGAAACACCATATATCTT.